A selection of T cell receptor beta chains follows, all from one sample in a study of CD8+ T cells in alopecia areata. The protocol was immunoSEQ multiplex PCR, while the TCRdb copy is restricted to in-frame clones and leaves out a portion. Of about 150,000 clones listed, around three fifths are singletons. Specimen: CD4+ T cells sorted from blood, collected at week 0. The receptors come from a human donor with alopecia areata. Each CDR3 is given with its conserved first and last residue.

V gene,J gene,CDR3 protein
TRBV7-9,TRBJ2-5,CASSLGPAGVTQETQYF
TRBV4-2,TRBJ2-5,CASSQGGDRGKETQYF
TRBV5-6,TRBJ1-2,CASSLRGAGTNYGYTF
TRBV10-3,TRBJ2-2,CAISAAGGELFF
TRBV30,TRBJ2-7,CAWSGGLAFSYEQYF
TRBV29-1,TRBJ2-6,CSSSSDSGANVLTF
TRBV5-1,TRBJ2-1,CASRGQGAENEQFF
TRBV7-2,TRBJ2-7,CASSLFAAGGYEQYF
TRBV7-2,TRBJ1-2,CASSLGDVKAGYGYTF
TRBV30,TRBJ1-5,CAWSVHSNQPQHF
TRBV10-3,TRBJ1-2,CATGTEYGYTF